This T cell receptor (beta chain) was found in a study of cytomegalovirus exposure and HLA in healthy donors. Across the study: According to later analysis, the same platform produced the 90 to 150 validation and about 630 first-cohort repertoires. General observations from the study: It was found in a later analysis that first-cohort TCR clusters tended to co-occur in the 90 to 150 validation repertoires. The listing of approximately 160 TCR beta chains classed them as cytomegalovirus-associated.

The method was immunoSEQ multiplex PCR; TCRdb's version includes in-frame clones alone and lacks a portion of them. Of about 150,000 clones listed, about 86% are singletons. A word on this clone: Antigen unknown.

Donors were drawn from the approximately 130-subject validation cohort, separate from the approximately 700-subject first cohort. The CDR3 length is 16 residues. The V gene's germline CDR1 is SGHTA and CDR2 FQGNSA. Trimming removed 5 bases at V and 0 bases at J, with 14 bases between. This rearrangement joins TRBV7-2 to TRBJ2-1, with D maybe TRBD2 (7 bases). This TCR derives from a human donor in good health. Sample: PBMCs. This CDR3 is CASSERGTISYNEQFF. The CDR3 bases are TGTGCCAGCAGCGAGAGGGGGACTATCTCCTACAATGAGCAGTTCTTC.